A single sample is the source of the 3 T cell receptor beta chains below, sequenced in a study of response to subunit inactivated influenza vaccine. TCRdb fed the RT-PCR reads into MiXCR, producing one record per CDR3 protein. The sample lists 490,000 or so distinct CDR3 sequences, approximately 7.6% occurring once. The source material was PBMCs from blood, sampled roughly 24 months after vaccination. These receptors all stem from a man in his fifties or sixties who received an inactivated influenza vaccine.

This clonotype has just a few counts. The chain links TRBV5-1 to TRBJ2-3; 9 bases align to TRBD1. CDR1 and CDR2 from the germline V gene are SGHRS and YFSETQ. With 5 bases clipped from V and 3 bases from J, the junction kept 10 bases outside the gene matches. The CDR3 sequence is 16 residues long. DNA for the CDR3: TGCGCCAGCAGATACAACCGGGACAGGGATACAGATACGCAGTATTTT. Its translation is CASRYNRDRDTDTQYF.

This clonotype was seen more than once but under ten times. The CDR3 protein is CSARDNRDEQYF. In DNA, the CDR3 is TGCAGTGCTAGAGACAATCGCGACGAGCAGTACTTC. This rearrangement joins TRBV20-1 to TRBJ2-7; the D is unclear. V was pared by 0 bases and J by 5 bases, with 8 bases between. Germline loops: CDR1 DFQATT, CDR2 SNEGSKA (reference sequence). The CDR3 covers 12 residues.

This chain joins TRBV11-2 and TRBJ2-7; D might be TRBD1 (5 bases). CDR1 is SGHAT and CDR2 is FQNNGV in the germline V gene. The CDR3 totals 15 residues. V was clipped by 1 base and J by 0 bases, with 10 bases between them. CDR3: CASSLVQVHSYEQYF. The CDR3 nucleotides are TGTGCCAGCAGCTTAGTACAGGTTCACTCCTACGAGCAGTACTTC.